Presented here are 28 T cell receptor beta chains from one specimen sequenced in a study of T cell changes during pregnancy in multiple sclerosis. The protocol was immunoSEQ multiplex PCR, while the TCRdb copy is restricted to in-frame clones and leaves out a portion. The sample comprises around 30,000 clones, approximately 86% of which are singletons, and about 7.7% rests with the top ten. The sequenced sample was CD8+ T cells from peripheral blood mononuclear cells, obtained before pregnancy. The receptors were gathered from a female donor with multiple sclerosis, enrolled in a pregnancy study.

The J gene is TRBJ2-5, the V gene TRBV7-8; D possibly corresponds to TRBD2 (6 bases). The V and J ends lost 5 bases and 5 bases respectively, with 18 bases between them. Germline CDR1 and CDR2: SGHVS and FQNEAQ. The CDR3 consists of 15 residues. Here the CDR3 reads CASSQGSGREETQYF. As DNA, the CDR3 is TGTGCCAGCAGCCAGGGTAGCGGCCGGGAGGAGACCCAGTACTTC.

The chain employs TRBV9 and TRBJ1-1; no clear D gene. With 3 bases removed from V and 2 bases from J, the gap between germline ends came to 8 bases. Germline CDR1 SGDLS, CDR2 YYNGEE. This CDR3 is built from 13 residues. CDR3 nucleotides: TGTGCCAGCAGCGGCGGCAAAAACACTGAAGCTTTCTTT. Its protein is CASSGGKNTEAFF.

The rearrangement joins TRBV5-6 to TRBJ2-1; D possibly corresponds to TRBD1 (6 bases). The CDR3 totals 12 residues. Germline V gene lookup returns CDR1 SGHDT and CDR2 YYEEEE. V was pared by 4 bases and J by 9 bases, with 11 bases between. The CDR3 nucleotides read TGTGCCAGCAGCCCCAGGGGAGCTGAGCAGTTCTTC. Translating gives CASSPRGAEQFF.

The CDR3 reads CATSRRQGEAFF. In nucleotides, the CDR3 is TGTGCCACCAGCAGACGACAGGGTGAAGCTTTCTTT. The chain couples TRBV15 to TRBJ1-1; 7 nucleotides line up with TRBD1. Germline V gives CDR1 LNHNV, CDR2 YYDKDF (reference sequence). The CDR3 is 12 amino acids. The trim removed 2 bases at V and 7 bases at J, leaving 1 base unmatched.

The chain carries TRBV5-1 and TRBJ1-1; D might be TRBD1 (6 bases). The V gene lost 5 bases and the J gene lost 7 bases, with 9 bases spanning the gap. Per the germline V gene, CDR1 is SGHRS and CDR2 is YFSETQ. This CDR3 spans 11 amino acids. The CDR3 DNA is TGCGCCAGCAGAGGACAGCTTGAAGCTTTCTTT. Translation: CASRGQLEAFF.

The chain uses TRBV5-4 and TRBJ2-7; 10 nucleotides agree with TRBD2. The CDR3 loop spans 18 amino acids. The germline V gene encodes CDR1 SGHNT and CDR2 YYREEE (reference sequence). Trimming at V came to 4 bases and at J to 0 bases, leaving 13 bases not matched to a gene. The CDR3 region is CASSAGTGTSENSYEQYF. For the CDR3, the DNA is TGTGCCAGCAGCGCGGGAACCGGGACTAGCGAAAACTCCTACGAGCAGTACTTC. The full variable domain, completed using reference TRBV5-4 and TRBJ2-7, is ETGVTQSPTHLIKTRGQQVTLRCSSQSGHNTVSWYQQALGQGPQFIFQYYREEENGRGNFPPRFSGLQFPNYSSELNVNALELDDSALYLCASSAGTGTSENSYEQYFGPGTRLTVT.

The genes are TRBV5-1 and TRBJ2-1; 11 positions agree with TRBD2. V gave up 2 bases and J gave up 7 bases; unmatched junction bases: 5. Germline V CDR1 and CDR2: SGHRS, YFSETQ. The length of the CDR3 is 15 residues. The CDR3 sequence is CASSFPSGGPNEQFF. DNA of the CDR3: TGCGCCAGCAGCTTCCCTAGCGGGGGGCCAAATGAGCAGTTCTTC.

This chain connects TRBV18 to TRBJ2-5, with TRBD1 matching over 7 bases. The V and J ends lost 2 bases and 4 bases, in that order; junction bases with no gene match: 10. CDR1 KGHSH and CDR2 LQKENI come from the germline V gene. The length of the CDR3 is 16 residues. CDR3 nucleotides: TGTGCCAGCTCACCAGGTTGGACAGGAGGTGGAGAGACCCAGTACTTC. Translation: CASSPGWTGGGETQYF.

This clone was detected only once. The chain links TRBV2 to TRBJ1-5; D perhaps matches TRBD1 (5 bases). This CDR3 region has 14 residues. From germline, CDR1 is SNHLY and CDR2 FYNNEI. V lost 1 base, J lost 7 bases, and 11 bases lay in between. The CDR3 loop is CASSEGQTTQPQHF. The CDR3 region has the DNA TGTGCCAGCAGTGAAGGACAGACAACCCAGCCCCAGCATTTT.

The CDR3, as DNA: TGTGCCAGCTCCCCGGGACAGGGGGCCTACGAGCAGTACTTC. Its protein product is CASSPGQGAYEQYF. J is TRBJ2-7 and V is TRBV18, with 11 nucleotides matching TRBD1. This CDR3 region has 14 residues. Trimming at V came to 6 bases and at J to 2 bases, leaving 3 bases not matched to a gene. CDR1 and CDR2 from the germline V gene are KGHSH and LQKENI.

This chain joins TRBV13 and TRBJ1-1; D gene uncertain. Trimming pared 6 bases from V and 7 bases from J, leaving 12 bases between. In germline, CDR1 is PRHDT, CDR2 FYEKMQ (reference sequence). The CDR3 length is 12 residues. This CDR3 reads CASSPEGFEAFF. The CDR3 region has the DNA TGTGCCAGCAGTCCGGAGGGATTTGAAGCTTTCTTT.

The V and J genes are TRBV7-9 and TRBJ2-1, with 10 positions matching TRBD2. The CDR3 totals 16 residues. After removal of 5 bases from V and 4 bases from J, the junction contained 8 bases not matched to a gene. In germline, CDR1 is SEHNR, CDR2 FQNEAQ (reference sequence). Here the CDR3 reads CASSPGTSVSYNEQFF. CDR3 sequence (DNA): TGTGCCAGCAGCCCAGGGACTAGCGTTTCTTACAATGAGCAGTTCTTC.

The CDR3 DNA reads as TGTGCCAGCAGCCAGGGGTCGACCTACGAGCAGTACTTC. Residues: CASSQGSTYEQYF. The chain combines TRBV5-6 with TRBJ2-7; D might be TRBD1 (6 bases). CDR1 and CDR2 (germline): SGHDT, YYEEEE. The CDR3 runs to 13 residues. The V end lost 4 bases, the J end lost 2 bases, and 10 bases lay between the germline ends.

The rearrangement uses TRBV20-1 and TRBJ2-3, with unresolved D. CDR3 length: 10 residues. V was pared by 1 base and J by 6 bases, with 2 bases between. The germline CDR1 and CDR2 sequences are DFQATT and SNEGSKA (reference sequence). The CDR3 spells CSARADTQYF. The CDR3 DNA sequence: TGCAGTGCTAGAGCTGATACGCAGTATTTT.

The chain carries TRBV4-2 and TRBJ2-7; TRBD1 might be the D (6 bases). Trimming pared 4 bases from V and 4 bases from J, leaving 20 bases between. Per germline, CDR1 LGHNA and CDR2 YNFKEQ. The CDR3 has 16 residues. The CDR3 here is CASSRTIGTSGYEQYF. In DNA, the CDR3 is TGTGCCAGCAGCCGAACCATAGGGACATCTGGTTACGAGCAGTACTTC.

This clone came up once. The CDR3 here is CASSLSPSSTNEKLFF. The DNA for the CDR3 is TGTGCCAGCAGCTTAAGCCCTTCATCAACTAATGAAAAACTGTTTTTT. V gene TRBV7-6 combines with J gene TRBJ1-4; D ambiguous. The germline CDR1 and CDR2 sequences are SGHVS and FNYEAQ. CDR3 length: 16 amino acids. The V gene lost 2 bases and the J gene lost 0 bases, with 10 bases spanning the gap.

CDR3 region: CASSLGVQGNNEQFF. For the CDR3, the DNA is TGTGCCAGCAGTTTAGGAGTCCAGGGGAACAATGAGCAGTTCTTC. The V and J genes are TRBV27 and TRBJ2-1; D may be TRBD1 (6 bases). The CDR3 extends over 15 amino acids. Germline values: CDR1 MNHEY, CDR2 SMNVEV (reference sequence). The germline V and J ends were trimmed by 2 bases and 5 bases, with 13 bases remaining between them.

The genes are TRBV6-1 and TRBJ2-3; the D gene is possibly TRBD2 (5 bases). With 8 bases removed from V and 4 bases from J, the gap between germline ends came to 13 bases. CDR3 size: 13 residues. Germline V CDR1 and CDR2: MNHNS, SASEGT. The CDR3 nucleotides read TGTGCCAGCGTACGGGGAGAGTCAGATACGCAGTATTTT. This sequence encodes CASVRGESDTQYF.

The chain is built from TRBV7-2 and TRBJ2-2, with D possibly being TRBD2 (7 bases). This CDR3 comprises 19 residues. Trimming cost V 2 bases and J 3 bases, with 22 bases left between them. CDR1 SGHTA and CDR2 FQGNSA come from the germline V gene. The CDR3 bases are TGTGCCAGCAGCTTACAGAGTGAGGGGGGGCCGGAGGACACCGGGGAGCTGTTTTTT. This sequence encodes CASSLQSEGGPEDTGELFF. The complete variable domain, with remaining parts taken from reference TRBV7-2 and TRBJ2-2, reads GAGVSQSPSNKVTEKGKDVELRCDPISGHTALYWYRQSLGQGLEFLIYFQGNSAPDKSGLPSDRFSAERTGGSVSTLTIQRTQQEDSAVYLCASSLQSEGGPEDTGELFFGEGSRLTVL.

The chain links TRBV19 to TRBJ1-5; 9 bases match TRBD1. This CDR3 comprises 18 residues. CDR1 is LNHDA, CDR2 SQIVND, per germline (reference sequence). With V trimmed by 2 bases and J by 2 bases, 10 bases remained unmatched. CDR3 region: CASSISPGQGIRNQPQHF. DNA of the CDR3: TGTGCCAGTAGTATAAGCCCGGGACAGGGAATTCGCAATCAGCCCCAGCATTTT.

This rearrangement joins TRBV9 to TRBJ2-1; TRBD2 matches at 9 bases. There are 16 residues in the CDR3. The V segment lost 0 bases and the J segment 4 bases; nucleotides outside the gene matches: 5. CDR1 is SGDLS, CDR2 YYNGEE, per germline. CDR3 region: CASSVGASGKYNEQFF. Here the CDR3 DNA reads TGTGCCAGCAGCGTAGGCGCTAGCGGGAAATACAATGAGCAGTTCTTC.

This chain uses TRBV29-1 with TRBJ2-7; tentatively, D is TRBD2 (5 bases). V was pared by 5 bases and J by 0 bases, with 14 bases between. The CDR3 covers 14 residues. Germline CDR1 reads SQVTM; CDR2 reads ANQGSEA. This CDR3 is CSVLSPGSSYEQYF. CDR3 in DNA: TGCAGCGTTCTGAGTCCGGGATCCTCCTACGAGCAGTACTTC.

The rearrangement joins TRBV6-4 to TRBJ2-2; possible D gene TRBD1, 5 bases. This CDR3 is 13 amino acids long. V was cut by 2 bases and J by 7 bases, with 8 bases left in between. Germline CDR1 is MRHNA and CDR2 is SNTAGT. The CDR3 region has the DNA TGTGCCAGCAGTGACGGGGCTAGCGGGGAGCTGTTTTTT. Amino acids: CASSDGASGELFF.

This chain connects TRBV7-9 to TRBJ2-7, with 7 bases matching TRBD1. Trimming at V came to 5 bases and at J to 2 bases, leaving 3 bases not matched to a gene. The CDR3 runs 13 residues. Germline lookup yields CDR1 SEHNR and CDR2 FQNEAQ (reference sequence). CDR3 sequence reads: CASSGQGAYEQYF. DNA of the CDR3: TGTGCCAGCAGCGGGCAGGGGGCCTACGAGCAGTACTTC.

This clone appeared once. The rearrangement uses TRBV19 and TRBJ2-5; D not resolved. The CDR3 runs to 15 residues. The V and J ends lost 5 bases and 3 bases respectively, with 16 bases between them. Germline V gives CDR1 LNHDA, CDR2 SQIVND (reference sequence). The CDR3 region is CASSPTAGVEETQYF. Here the CDR3 DNA reads TGTGCCAGTAGTCCCACAGCCGGCGTTGAAGAGACCCAGTACTTC.

This clone was observed once. The chain uses TRBV6-6 and TRBJ2-7; D perhaps matches TRBD1 (5 bases). The germline V and J ends were trimmed by 4 bases and 2 bases, with 12 bases remaining between them. The length of the CDR3 is 14 residues. Germline V gene sequence: CDR1 MNHNY, CDR2 SVGAGI (reference sequence). The DNA for the CDR3 is TGTGCCAGCAGTTTTACAGGTCCCCCCTACGAGCAGTACTTC. This translates into CASSFTGPPYEQYF.

The V gene is TRBV11-3, the J gene TRBJ1-1, with D unresolved. Looked up from germline, CDR1 is SGHNT and CDR2 is YENEEA. Trimming stripped 5 bases from V and 6 bases from J, with 10 bases between. The CDR3 is made up of 12 amino acids. CDR3 sequence reads: CASSARDPEAFF. The CDR3 DNA is TGTGCCAGCAGCGCGAGGGATCCTGAAGCTTTCTTT.

The chain uses TRBV6-1 and TRBJ2-7; TRBD1 agrees at 7 bases. This CDR3 is built from 14 residues. Per the germline V gene, CDR1 is MNHNS and CDR2 is SASEGT. V trimming: 4 bases; J trimming: 6 bases; junction bases outside the gene matches: 9. CDR3 in DNA: TGTGCCAGCAGTGCTGACAGGGAGCCACTCGAGCAGTACTTC. Translation gives CASSADREPLEQYF.